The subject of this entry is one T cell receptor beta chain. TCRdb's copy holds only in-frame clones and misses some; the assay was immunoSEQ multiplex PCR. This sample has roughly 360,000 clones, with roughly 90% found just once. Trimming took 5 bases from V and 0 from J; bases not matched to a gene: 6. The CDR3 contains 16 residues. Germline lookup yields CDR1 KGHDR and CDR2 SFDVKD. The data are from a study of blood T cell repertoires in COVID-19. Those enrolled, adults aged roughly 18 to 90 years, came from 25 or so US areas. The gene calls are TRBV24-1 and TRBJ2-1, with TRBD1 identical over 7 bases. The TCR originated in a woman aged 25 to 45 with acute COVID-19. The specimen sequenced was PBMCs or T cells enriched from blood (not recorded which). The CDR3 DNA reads TGTGCCACCAGTGGACGACAGGGAACCTCCTACAATGAGCAGTTCTTC. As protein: CATSGRQGTSYNEQFF.